The 26 T cell receptor beta chains below all came from one sample that was sequenced in a study of blood T cell repertoires in COVID-19. Only in-frame clones appear in the TCRdb table, and some are missing; sequencing was by immunoSEQ multiplex PCR. The sample lists 100,000 to 150,000 clones, around 81% occurring once. Material for sequencing was peripheral blood. The receptors stem from a man aged 40-49 years with active or convalescent COVID-19.

The rearrangement joins TRBV19 to TRBJ2-2; 11 nucleotides agree with TRBD1. The CDR3 length is 16 residues. With 5 bases clipped from V and 5 bases from J, the junction kept 7 bases outside the gene matches. Germline assignment: CDR1 LNHDA and CDR2 SQIVND (reference sequence). The DNA of the CDR3 is TGTGCCAGTAGTGCCCGGACAGGGGGCAATACCGGGGAGCTGTTTTTT. This gives the protein CASSARTGGNTGELFF.

The sample holds one count of this clone. The J gene is TRBJ2-2, the V gene TRBV5-4, with TRBD2 as a possible D gene (6 bases). Germline V gene data show CDR1 as SGHNT and CDR2 as YYREEE (reference sequence). V lost 1 base and J 5 bases, leaving 18 bases between the germline ends. This CDR3 comprises 17 residues. The CDR3 DNA reads as TGTGCCAGCAGCTTGCCCCGGACTACGGGGGATACCGGGGAGCTGTTTTTT. This translates into CASSLPRTTGDTGELFF. Looking up the rest from reference TRBV5-4 and TRBJ2-2 gives the full variable domain: ETGVTQSPTHLIKTRGQQVTLRCSSQSGHNTVSWYQQALGQGPQFIFQYYREEENGRGNFPPRFSGLQFPNYSSELNVNALELDDSALYLCASSLPRTTGDTGELFFGEGSRLTVL.

This chain links TRBV6-5 with TRBJ2-7, with D possibly being TRBD1 (6 bases). The CDR3 is 15 residues long. Trimming took 6 bases from V and 0 from J, leaving 15 bases between them. Germline V gene sequence: CDR1 MNHEY, CDR2 SVGAGI. The CDR3 DNA reads as TGTGCCAGCAGCTCCAGGGGCTCCAGCTCCTACGAGCAGTACTTC. Amino acid sequence: CASSSRGSSSYEQYF.

The J gene is TRBJ2-2, the V gene TRBV5-1; TRBD1 aligns across 7 bases. CDR3 length equals 15 residues. The germline V gene has CDR1 SGHRS and CDR2 YFSETQ. Trimming took 3 bases from V and 4 from J; bases not matched to a gene: 6. For the CDR3, the DNA is TGCGCCAGCAGCTCCACAGGGGCGAGCACCGGGGAGCTGTTTTTT. Its protein product is CASSSTGASTGELFF.

This clone has a single count. CDR3 in DNA: TGTGCCAGCAGTAACCAGGGGCTAGTAGGCACCGGGGAGCTGTTTTTT. Protein sequence: CASSNQGLVGTGELFF. The V gene is TRBV2, the J gene TRBJ2-2; TRBD1 might be the D (6 bases). The V end was cut by 5 bases, the J end by 4 bases, with 17 bases between. This CDR3 has 16 amino acids. Germline loops: CDR1 SNHLY, CDR2 FYNNEI.

The chain uses TRBV18 and TRBJ2-5; D is uncertain. The CDR3 consists of 13 residues. CDR1 KGHSH and CDR2 LQKENI come from the germline V gene. Deletions cut 3 bases from V and 3 bases from J, with 8 bases between. CDR3 region: CASSPPGKETQYF. In DNA form, the CDR3 reads TGTGCCAGCTCACCGCCCGGTAAAGAGACCCAGTACTTC. Full variable domain (outside the CDR3, taken from reference TRBV18 and TRBJ2-5): NAGVMQNPRHLVRRRGQEARLRCSPMKGHSHVYWYRQLPEEGLKFMVYLQKENIIDESGMPKERFSAEFPKEGPSILRIQQVVRGDSAAYFCASSPPGKETQYFGPGTRLLVL.

The V and J genes are TRBV5-1 and TRBJ2-1; TRBD2 agrees at 10 bases. The CDR3 spans 15 residues. V lost 1 base to trimming and J lost 4 bases; unmatched junction nucleotides: 2. Germline lookup yields CDR1 SGHRS and CDR2 YFSETQ. DNA of the CDR3: TGCGCCAGCAGCTTGACTAGCGGGGAGTACAATGAGCAGTTCTTC. It codes for CASSLTSGEYNEQFF.

DNA of the CDR3: TGCGCCAGCAGTTCCCGGGGGGACGGCAATGAGCAGTTCTTC. It translates to CASSSRGDGNEQFF. The chain has TRBV5-1 and TRBJ2-1; 7 bases match TRBD2. This CDR3 is built from 14 residues. Trimming at V came to 5 bases and at J to 6 bases, leaving 8 bases not matched to a gene. Germline V gene sequence: CDR1 SGHRS, CDR2 YFSETQ. The full variable domain, its missing parts supplied by reference TRBV5-1 and TRBJ2-1, is KAGVTQTPRYLIKTRGQQVTLSCSPISGHRSVSWYQQTPGQGLQFLFEYFSETQRNKGNFPGRFSGRQFSNSRSEMNVSTLELGDSALYLCASSSRGDGNEQFFGPGTRLTVL.

V and J are TRBV18 and TRBJ1-1, with TRBD1 identical over 10 bases. V was pared by 3 bases and J by 1 base, with 5 bases of the junction left unmatched. This CDR3 is 16 amino acids long. CDR1 is KGHSH and CDR2 is LQKENI in the germline V gene. The CDR3 is CASSPLGTGANTEAFF. In DNA form, the CDR3 reads TGTGCCAGCTCACCTCTGGGGACAGGGGCGAACACTGAAGCTTTCTTT.

CDR3 region: CASSVPPRPLHF. CDR3 nucleotides: TGTGCCAGCAGCGTCCCCCCCCGGCCCCTCCACTTT. V is TRBV9 and J is TRBJ1-6; no clear D. V gave up 2 bases and J gave up 13 bases, with 10 bases separating them. The CDR3 consists of 12 residues. CDR1 and CDR2 from the germline V gene are SGDLS and YYNGEE. Using reference TRBV9 and TRBJ1-6 for the parts outside the CDR3, the full variable domain is DSGVTQTPKHLITATGQRVTLRCSPRSGDLSVYWYQQSLDQGLQFLIQYYNGEERAKGNILERFSAQQFPDLHSELNLSSLELGDSALYFCASSVPPRPLHFGNGTRLTVT.

This chain links TRBV7-9 with TRBJ2-1; 14 bases are shared with TRBD2. The CDR3 length is 15 residues. V lost 5 bases and J lost 7; bases outside the gene matches: 4. In germline, CDR1 is SEHNR, CDR2 FQNEAQ (reference sequence). This chain's CDR3 is CASSPWTSGGNEQFF. The CDR3 DNA sequence: TGTGCCAGCAGCCCCTGGACTAGCGGGGGGAATGAGCAGTTCTTC.

The J gene is TRBJ2-7, the V gene TRBV6-6; 8 bases map to TRBD2. J gave up 7 bases and V 5 bases, and 22 bases lay outside the gene matches. Germline CDR1 reads MNHNY; CDR2 reads SVGAGI (reference sequence). The CDR3 runs to 18 residues. CDR3 bases: TGTGCCAGCAGTCCCCAATGGATGGCGGGGGGACCGTCGCAGGAGCAGTACTTC. It encodes CASSPQWMAGGPSQEQYF.

Worth noting for this clone: The sample carries other DNA sequences with the same CDR3. The rearrangement joins TRBV9 to TRBJ2-3, with TRBD1 matching 11 bases. CDR3 length equals 15 residues. The V segment lost 2 bases and the J segment 3 bases; nucleotides outside the gene matches: 2. The V gene's germline CDR1 is SGDLS and CDR2 YYNGEE. DNA of the CDR3: TGTGCCAGCAGCGTCGGACAGGGGGCAACAGATACGCAGTATTTT. Protein sequence: CASSVGQGATDTQYF. The whole variable domain, remainder taken from reference TRBV9 and TRBJ2-3, is DSGVTQTPKHLITATGQRVTLRCSPRSGDLSVYWYQQSLDQGLQFLIQYYNGEERAKGNILERFSAQQFPDLHSELNLSSLELGDSALYFCASSVGQGATDTQYFGPGTRLTVL.

CDR3 DNA: TGTGCTAGTGGTTTGGGACAGGCTAGCAATCAGCCCCAGCATTTT. As protein: CASGLGQASNQPQHF. The chain couples TRBV12-5 to TRBJ1-5, with a possible D match to TRBD1 (6 bases). Germline assignment: CDR1 LGHNT and CDR2 FRNRAP. The V end was cut by 1 base, the J end by 0 bases, with 7 bases between. The CDR3 runs to 15 residues.

The chain uses TRBV6-5 and TRBJ2-7, with D perhaps matching TRBD1 (6 bases). This CDR3 region has 13 residues. V was pared by 8 bases and J by 2 bases, with 13 bases between. Germline assignment: CDR1 MNHEY and CDR2 SVGAGI. CDR3 in amino acids: CASYRDGTYEQYF. The CDR3 DNA follows: TGTGCCAGCTACAGGGACGGAACCTACGAGCAGTACTTC.

At least ten counts were recorded for this clone. The gene calls are TRBV9 and TRBJ1-6; weak D call: TRBD1 (6 bases). Germline V gene lookup returns CDR1 SGDLS and CDR2 YYNGEE. The CDR3 is 15 amino acids. Trimming stripped 0 bases from V and 9 bases from J, with 13 bases between. The chain's CDR3 is CASSVEGGGFSPLHF. CDR3 bases: TGTGCCAGCAGCGTAGAGGGAGGGGGATTTTCACCCCTCCACTTT.

The chain combines TRBV10-1 with TRBJ2-3; D remains ambiguous. Germline CDR1 reads WNHNN; CDR2 reads SYGVQD (reference sequence). The germline V and J ends were trimmed by 0 bases and 9 bases, with 10 bases remaining between them. There are 13 residues in the CDR3. In DNA form, the CDR3 reads TGCGCCAGCAGTGAGTCGACGGGTCGGACGCAGTATTTT. Protein product: CASSESTGRTQYF.

The rearrangement links TRBV6-5 to TRBJ1-5, with 8 bases matching TRBD1. Per the germline V gene, CDR1 is MNHEY and CDR2 is SVGAGI. There are 12 residues in the CDR3. Germline trimming cut 6 bases from V and 7 bases from J; bases unmatched to any gene: 2. CDR3 in amino acids: CASRAGGQPQHF. The CDR3 bases are TGTGCCAGCAGGGCAGGGGGCCAGCCCCAGCATTTT.

The chain joins TRBV19 to TRBJ2-2; possible D gene TRBD2, 5 bases. V dropped 1 base and J dropped 6 bases, with 9 bases sitting between them. Germline-derived CDR1 and CDR2 are LNHDA and SQIVND (reference sequence). The CDR3 loop spans 14 amino acids. The CDR3 sequence is CASSIVEGAGELFF. CDR3 in DNA: TGTGCCAGTAGTATAGTCGAGGGAGCCGGGGAGCTGTTTTTT.

J is TRBJ1-5 and V is TRBV30; 7 bases are a match to TRBD1. This CDR3 is built from 14 residues. Germline V lookup: CDR1 GTSNPN, CDR2 SVGIG (reference sequence). Losses at the gene ends were 0 bases for V and 4 bases for J; bases not matched to a gene: 3. The chain's CDR3 is CAWSVGQVNQPQHF. The CDR3 nucleotides are TGTGCCTGGAGTGTAGGACAGGTTAATCAGCCCCAGCATTTT.

This chain connects TRBV27 to TRBJ2-7; the match to TRBD1 covers 10 bases. Germline CDR1 MNHEY, CDR2 SMNVEV (reference sequence). With V trimmed by 5 bases and J by 5 bases, 6 bases remained unmatched. The CDR3 runs to 14 residues. Here the CDR3 reads CASSDRGLRDEQYF. DNA of the CDR3: TGTGCCAGCAGTGACAGGGGGCTTAGGGACGAGCAGTACTTC.

V and J are TRBV4-1 and TRBJ2-5; D might be TRBD2 (6 bases). Trimming left V 1 base short and J 8 bases short, with 8 bases between. The CDR3 consists of 12 residues. Germline CDR1 reads MGHRA; CDR2 reads YSYEKL. CDR3 nucleotide sequence: TGCGCCAGCAGCCAAGGGAGGGGTACCCAGTACTTC. Amino acids: CASSQGRGTQYF.

This clone was counted a few times. The junction shows a germline mismatch at one end, possibly a read error. CDR3 coding DNA: TGTGCCAGCAGCTTAGAAGCAGGGGGGAACTTC. Amino acids: CASSLEAGGNF. The chain carries TRBV7-9 and TRBJ2-7; TRBD1 might be the D (7 bases). CDR3 length: 11 residues. Germline values: CDR1 SEHNR, CDR2 FQNEAQ (reference sequence).

The chain recombines TRBV30 with TRBJ2-2; unclear D gene. The length of the CDR3 is 10 residues. CDR1 is GTSNPN and CDR2 is SVGIG in the germline V gene (reference sequence). Trimming removed 7 bases from V and 4 bases from J, with 4 bases in between. The CDR3, as DNA: TGTGCCTACAGCACCGGGGAGCTGTTTTTT. It encodes CAYSTGELFF.

The V and J genes are TRBV11-2 and TRBJ2-3; no firm D call. The CDR3 is made up of 16 amino acids. Trimming removed 0 bases at V and 0 bases at J, with 10 bases between. The germline V gene has CDR1 SGHAT and CDR2 FQNNGV. The DNA of the CDR3 is TGTGCCAGCAGCTTAGACAGATCCGCTAGCACAGATACGCAGTATTTT. It is translated as CASSLDRSASTDTQYF. The full variable domain, in which reference TRBV11-2 and TRBJ2-3 provide the parts outside the CDR3, is EAGVAQSPRYKIIEKRQSVAFWCNPISGHATLYWYQQILGQGPKLLIQFQNNGVVDDSQLPKDRFSAERLKGVDSTLKIQPAKLEDSAVYLCASSLDRSASTDTQYFGPGTRLTVL.

V gene TRBV12-5 combines with J gene TRBJ1-3; TRBD1 agrees at 9 bases. The V and J ends lost 6 bases and 3 bases, in that order; junction bases with no gene match: 12. From germline, CDR1 is LGHNT and CDR2 FRNRAP. The CDR3 has 17 residues. This chain's CDR3 is CASGLGTGSLGGNTIYF. The CDR3, as DNA: TGTGCTAGTGGGTTAGGGACAGGGAGCCTCGGTGGAAACACCATATATTTT.